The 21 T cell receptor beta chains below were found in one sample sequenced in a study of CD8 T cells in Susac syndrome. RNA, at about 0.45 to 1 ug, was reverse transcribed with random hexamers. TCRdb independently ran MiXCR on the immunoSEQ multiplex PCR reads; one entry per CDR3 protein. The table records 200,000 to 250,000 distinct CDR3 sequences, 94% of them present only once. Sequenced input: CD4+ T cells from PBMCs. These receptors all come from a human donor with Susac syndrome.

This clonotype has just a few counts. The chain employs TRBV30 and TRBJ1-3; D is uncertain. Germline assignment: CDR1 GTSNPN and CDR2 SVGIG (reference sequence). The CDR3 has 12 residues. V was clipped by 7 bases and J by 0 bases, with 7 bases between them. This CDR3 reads CASTLSGNTIYF. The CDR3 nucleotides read TGTGCCTCTACGCTCTCTGGAAACACCATATATTTT.

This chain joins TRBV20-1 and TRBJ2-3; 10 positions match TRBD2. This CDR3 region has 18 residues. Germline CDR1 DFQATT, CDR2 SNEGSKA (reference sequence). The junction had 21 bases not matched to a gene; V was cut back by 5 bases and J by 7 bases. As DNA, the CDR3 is TGCAGTGCTTCCAGCCCCCTAGCGGGGGTTCGTCAAGGCTATACGCAGTATTTT. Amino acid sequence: CSASSPLAGVRQGYTQYF.

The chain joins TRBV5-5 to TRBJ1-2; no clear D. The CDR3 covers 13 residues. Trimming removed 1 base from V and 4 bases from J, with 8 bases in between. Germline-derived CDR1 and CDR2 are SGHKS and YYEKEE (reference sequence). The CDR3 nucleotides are TGTGCCAGCAGCTTGTCAGAGATCTATGGCTACACCTTC. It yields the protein CASSLSEIYGYTF.

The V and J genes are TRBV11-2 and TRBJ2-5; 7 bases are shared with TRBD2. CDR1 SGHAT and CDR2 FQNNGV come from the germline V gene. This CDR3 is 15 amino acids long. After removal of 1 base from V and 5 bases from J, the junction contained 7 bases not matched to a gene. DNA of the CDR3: TGTGCCAGCAGCTTAGCGGGAGGCGGCCAGGAGACCCAGTACTTC. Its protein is CASSLAGGGQETQYF.

The CDR3 loop is CSANRRLNTEAFF. CDR3 nucleotide sequence: TGCAGTGCTAACAGGCGGCTGAACACTGAAGCTTTCTTT. V and J are TRBV20-1 and TRBJ1-1, with D maybe TRBD1 (5 bases). Looked up from germline, CDR1 is DFQATT and CDR2 is SNEGSKA (reference sequence). V was clipped by 4 bases and J by 0 bases, with 9 bases between them. This CDR3 region has 13 residues.

The CDR3 sequence is CATSPSGVTDTQYF. CDR3 nucleotides: TGTGCCACCAGCCCTAGCGGGGTCACAGATACGCAGTATTTT. The chain has TRBV15 and TRBJ2-3, with 9 bases lining up with TRBD2. Germline trimming cut 5 bases from V and 2 bases from J; bases unmatched to any gene: 2. Germline lookup yields CDR1 LNHNV and CDR2 YYDKDF (reference sequence). CDR3 length: 14 amino acids.

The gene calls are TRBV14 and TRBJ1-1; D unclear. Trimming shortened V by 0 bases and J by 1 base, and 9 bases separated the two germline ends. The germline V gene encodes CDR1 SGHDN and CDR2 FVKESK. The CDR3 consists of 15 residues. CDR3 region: CASSQEGYANTEAFF. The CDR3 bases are TGTGCCAGCAGCCAAGAGGGGTATGCGAACACTGAAGCTTTCTTT.

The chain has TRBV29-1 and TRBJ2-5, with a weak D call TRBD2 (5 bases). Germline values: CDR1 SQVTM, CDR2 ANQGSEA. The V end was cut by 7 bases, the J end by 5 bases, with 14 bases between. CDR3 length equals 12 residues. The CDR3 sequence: CSAGVEWETQYF. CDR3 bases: TGCAGCGCCGGGGTTGAGTGGGAGACCCAGTACTTC.

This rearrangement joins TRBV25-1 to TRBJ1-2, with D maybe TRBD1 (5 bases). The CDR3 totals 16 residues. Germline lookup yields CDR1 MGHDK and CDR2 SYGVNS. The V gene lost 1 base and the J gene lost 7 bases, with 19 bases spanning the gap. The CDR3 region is CASSEFDGRARGGYTF. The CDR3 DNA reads TGTGCCAGCAGTGAATTTGATGGACGGGCAAGGGGTGGCTACACCTTC.

CDR3 amino acids: CASSSTGRTEAFF. CDR3 DNA: TGTGCCAGCAGTTCGACAGGGAGAACTGAAGCTTTCTTT. The gene calls are TRBV12-3 or TRBV12-4 and TRBJ1-1; 7 positions agree with TRBD1. The CDR3 has 13 residues. Trimming took 4 bases from V and 5 from J; bases not matched to a gene: 4.

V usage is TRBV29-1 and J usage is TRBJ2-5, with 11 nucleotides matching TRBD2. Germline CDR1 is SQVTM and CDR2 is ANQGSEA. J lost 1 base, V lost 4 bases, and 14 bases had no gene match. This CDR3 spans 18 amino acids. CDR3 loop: CSVASGPGLAGGQETQYF. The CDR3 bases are TGCAGCGTTGCCTCCGGCCCCGGACTAGCGGGTGGCCAAGAGACCCAGTACTTC.

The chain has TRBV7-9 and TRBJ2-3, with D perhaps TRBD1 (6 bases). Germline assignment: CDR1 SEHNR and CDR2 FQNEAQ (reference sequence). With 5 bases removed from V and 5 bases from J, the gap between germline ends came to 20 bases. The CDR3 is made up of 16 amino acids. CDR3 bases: TGTGCCAGCAGCCCGAACAGGGCCATTTCTCGAGATACGCAGTATTTT. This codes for CASSPNRAISRDTQYF.

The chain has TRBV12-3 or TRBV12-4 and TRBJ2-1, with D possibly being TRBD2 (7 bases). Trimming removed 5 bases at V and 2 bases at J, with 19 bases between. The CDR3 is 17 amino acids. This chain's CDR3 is CASSPALGGAPYNEQFF. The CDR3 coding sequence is TGTGCCAGCAGTCCCGCATTGGGGGGGGCTCCCTACAATGAGCAGTTCTTC.

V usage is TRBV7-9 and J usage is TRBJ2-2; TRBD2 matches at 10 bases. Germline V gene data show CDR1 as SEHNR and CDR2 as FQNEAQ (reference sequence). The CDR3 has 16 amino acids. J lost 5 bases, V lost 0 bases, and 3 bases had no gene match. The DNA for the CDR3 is TGTGCCAGCAGCTTAGCCCTAGCGGGGGTGACCGGGGAGCTGTTTTTT. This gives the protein CASSLALAGVTGELFF. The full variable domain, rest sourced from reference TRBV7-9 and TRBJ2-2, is DTGVSQNPRHKITKRGQNVTFRCDPISEHNRLYWYRQTLGQGPEFLTYFQNEAQLEKSRLLSDRFSAERPKGSFSTLEIQRTEQGDSAMYLCASSLALAGVTGELFFGEGSRLTVL.

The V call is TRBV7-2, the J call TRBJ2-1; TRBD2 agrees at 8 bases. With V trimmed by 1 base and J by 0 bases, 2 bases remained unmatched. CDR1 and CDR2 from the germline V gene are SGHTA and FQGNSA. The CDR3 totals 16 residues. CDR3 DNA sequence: TGTGCCAGCAGCTTAGTGGGGACTAGCTCCTACAATGAGCAGTTCTTC. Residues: CASSLVGTSSYNEQFF.

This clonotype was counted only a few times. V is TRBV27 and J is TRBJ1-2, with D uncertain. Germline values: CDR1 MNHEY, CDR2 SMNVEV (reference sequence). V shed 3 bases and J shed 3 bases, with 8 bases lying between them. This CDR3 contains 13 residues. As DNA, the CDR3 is TGTGCCAGCAGTTTGGGCGGGTACTATGGCTACACCTTC. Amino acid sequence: CASSLGGYYGYTF.

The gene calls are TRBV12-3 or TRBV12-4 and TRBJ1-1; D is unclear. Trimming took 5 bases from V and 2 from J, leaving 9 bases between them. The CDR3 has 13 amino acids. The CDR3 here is CASSPFRNTEAFF. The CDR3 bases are TGTGCCAGCAGTCCTTTCAGAAACACTGAAGCTTTCTTT.

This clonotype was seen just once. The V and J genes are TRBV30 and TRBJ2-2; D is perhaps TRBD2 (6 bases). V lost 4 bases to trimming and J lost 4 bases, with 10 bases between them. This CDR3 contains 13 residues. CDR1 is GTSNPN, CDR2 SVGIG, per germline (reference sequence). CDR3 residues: CAWNGRGTGELFF. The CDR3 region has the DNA TGTGCCTGGAACGGGAGAGGCACCGGGGAGCTGTTTTTT.

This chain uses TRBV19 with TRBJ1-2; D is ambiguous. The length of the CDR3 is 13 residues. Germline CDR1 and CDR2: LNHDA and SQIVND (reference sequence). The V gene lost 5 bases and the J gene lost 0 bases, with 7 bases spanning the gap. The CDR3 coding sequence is TGTGCCAGTAGTGTGAGCACTAACTATGGCTACACCTTC. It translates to CASSVSTNYGYTF.

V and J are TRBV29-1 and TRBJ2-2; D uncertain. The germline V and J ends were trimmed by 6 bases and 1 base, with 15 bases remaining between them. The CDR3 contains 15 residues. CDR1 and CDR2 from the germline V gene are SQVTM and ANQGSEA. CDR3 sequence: CSVEWVTMNTGELFF. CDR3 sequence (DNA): TGCAGCGTGGAATGGGTCACCATGAACACCGGGGAGCTGTTTTTT.

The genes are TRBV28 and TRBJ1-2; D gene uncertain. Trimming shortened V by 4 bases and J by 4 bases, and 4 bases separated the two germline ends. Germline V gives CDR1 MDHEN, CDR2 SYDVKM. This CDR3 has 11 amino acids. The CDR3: CASSSLYGYTF. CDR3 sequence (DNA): TGTGCCAGCAGTTCCCTCTATGGCTACACCTTC.